This T cell receptor (beta chain) was recorded in a study of blood T cell repertoires in COVID-19. In the study overall: Samples of COVID-19 (acute and convalescent) were obtained from the United States, Italy and Spain. PBMCs, B-cell-depleted T cells, or T cells provided the cDNA or gDNA that made up the material.

This table comes from immunoSEQ multiplex PCR, and its TCRdb copy is limited to in-frame clones, with some not included. The data hold roughly 130,000 clones, with about three quarters observed a single time. Germline V CDR1 and CDR2: KGHSH, LQKENI. The CDR3 is made up of 14 amino acids. The V and J ends lost 6 bases and 1 base respectively, with 12 bases between them. The table lists this clone with a count of one. The rearrangement uses TRBV18 and TRBJ1-1, with unresolved D. Sequencing input: peripheral blood. The TCR originated in a man of 80 years or more with acute or convalescent COVID-19. CDR3 coding DNA: TGTGCCAGCTCTTCTGACGGGGAGAACACTGAAGCTTTCTTT. Its protein is CASSSDGENTEAFF.